This T cell receptor (beta chain) was observed in a study of cytomegalovirus exposure and HLA in healthy donors. Turning to the study itself: Of all 400 or so donors who were genotyped, 70% to 85% belonged to the Caucasian-associated ancestry cluster.

This PCR relied on a set of 60 Vbeta primers and 13 Jbeta primers. TCRdb keeps only in-frame clones here, not all; method: immunoSEQ multiplex PCR. The table lists over 50,000 clones, roughly 80% of them singletons. Regarding the study as a whole: According to an earlier analysis, most TCR beta V segments yielded productive rearrangements about 87% or about 30% of the time. TCR beta sequences reportedly predicted most subjects' HLA-A and HLA-B alleles accurately. Sequencing probably produced one cluster of sequence variants that were highly shared.

This clone was picked up a small number of times. The antigen is unknown. Germline V CDR1 and CDR2: SQVTM, ANQGSEA. CDR3 length: 15 residues. The V and J ends lost 5 bases and 0 bases, in that order; junction bases with no gene match: 3. The chain employs TRBV29-1 and TRBJ2-6, with 8 nucleotides matching TRBD1. The sample consisted of PBMCs. The TCR originated in a man in his forties in good health and CMV-seronegative. In DNA, the CDR3 is TGCAGCGTTTTAGGACAGGGCTCTGGGGCCAACGTCCTGACTTTC. This codes for CSVLGQGSGANVLTF.